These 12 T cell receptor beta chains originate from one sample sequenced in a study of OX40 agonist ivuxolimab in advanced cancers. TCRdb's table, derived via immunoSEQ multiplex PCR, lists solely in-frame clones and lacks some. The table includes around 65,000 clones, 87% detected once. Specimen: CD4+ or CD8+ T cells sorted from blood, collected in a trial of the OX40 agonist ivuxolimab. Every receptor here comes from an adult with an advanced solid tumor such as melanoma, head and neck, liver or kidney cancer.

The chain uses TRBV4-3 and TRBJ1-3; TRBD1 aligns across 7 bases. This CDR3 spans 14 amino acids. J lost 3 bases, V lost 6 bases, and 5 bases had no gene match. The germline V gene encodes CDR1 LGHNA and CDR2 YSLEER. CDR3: CASSTWTGGNTIYF. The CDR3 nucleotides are TGCGCCAGCAGTACTTGGACAGGTGGAAACACCATATATTTT.

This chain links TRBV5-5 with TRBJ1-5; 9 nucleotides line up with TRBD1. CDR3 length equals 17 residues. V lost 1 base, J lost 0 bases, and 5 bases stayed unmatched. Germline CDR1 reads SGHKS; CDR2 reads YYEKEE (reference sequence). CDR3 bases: TGTGCCAGCAGCTTGTATGGGACAGGGACTAGCAATCAGCCCCAGCATTTT. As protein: CASSLYGTGTSNQPQHF.

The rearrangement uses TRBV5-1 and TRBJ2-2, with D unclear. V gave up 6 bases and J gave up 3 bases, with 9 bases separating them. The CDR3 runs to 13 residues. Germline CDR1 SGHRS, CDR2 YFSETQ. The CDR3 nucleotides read TGCGCCAGCACACGAGACGACACCGGGGAGCTGTTTTTT. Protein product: CASTRDDTGELFF. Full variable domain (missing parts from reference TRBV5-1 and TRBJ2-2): KAGVTQTPRYLIKTRGQQVTLSCSPISGHRSVSWYQQTPGQGLQFLFEYFSETQRNKGNFPGRFSGRQFSNSRSEMNVSTLELGDSALYLCASTRDDTGELFFGEGSRLTVL.

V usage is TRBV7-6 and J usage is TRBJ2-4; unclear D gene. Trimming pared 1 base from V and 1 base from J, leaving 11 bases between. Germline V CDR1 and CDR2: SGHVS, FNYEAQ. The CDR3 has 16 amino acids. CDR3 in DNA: TGTGCCAGCAGCTTAGAGCCGGGTATGGCCAAAAACATTCAGTACTTC. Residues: CASSLEPGMAKNIQYF.

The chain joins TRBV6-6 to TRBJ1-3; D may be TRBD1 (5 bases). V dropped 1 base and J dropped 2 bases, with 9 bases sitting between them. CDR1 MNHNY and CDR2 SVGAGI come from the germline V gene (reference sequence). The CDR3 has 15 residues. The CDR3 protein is CASSYYPGPGNTIYF. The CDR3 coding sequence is TGTGCCAGCAGTTACTACCCGGGGCCTGGAAACACCATATATTTT.

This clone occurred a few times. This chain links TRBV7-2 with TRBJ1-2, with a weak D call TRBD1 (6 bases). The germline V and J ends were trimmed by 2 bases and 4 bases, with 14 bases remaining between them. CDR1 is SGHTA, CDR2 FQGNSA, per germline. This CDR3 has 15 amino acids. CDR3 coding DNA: TGTGCCAGCAGCTTAACCCCAGGGGTCTCCTATGGCTACACCTTC. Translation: CASSLTPGVSYGYTF.

The CDR3 DNA sequence: TGTGCCAGCAGCTTGCCCCAGGGGCGTGACACTGAAGCTTTCTTT. Its translation: CASSLPQGRDTEAFF. This chain joins TRBV5-6 and TRBJ1-1, with D tentatively TRBD1 (6 bases). The CDR3 sequence is 15 residues long. V lost 1 base and J 3 bases, leaving 13 bases between the germline ends. From germline, CDR1 is SGHDT and CDR2 YYEEEE.

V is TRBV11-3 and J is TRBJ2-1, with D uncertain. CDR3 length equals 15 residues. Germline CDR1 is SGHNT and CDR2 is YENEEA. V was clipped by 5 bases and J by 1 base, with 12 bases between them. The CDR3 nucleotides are TGTGCCAGCAGCCCCGGCCGTATTTCCTACAATGAGCAGTTCTTC. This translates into CASSPGRISYNEQFF.

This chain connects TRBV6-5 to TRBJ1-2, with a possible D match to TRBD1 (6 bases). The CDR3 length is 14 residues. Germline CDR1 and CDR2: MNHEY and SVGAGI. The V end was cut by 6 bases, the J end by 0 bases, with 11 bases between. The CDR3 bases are TGTGCCAGCAGGCGCAGGGGACCTAACTATGGCTACACCTTC. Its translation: CASRRRGPNYGYTF.

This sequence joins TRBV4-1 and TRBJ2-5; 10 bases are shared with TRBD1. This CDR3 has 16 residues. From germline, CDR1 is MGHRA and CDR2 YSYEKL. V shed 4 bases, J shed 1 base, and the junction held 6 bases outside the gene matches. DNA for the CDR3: TGCGCCAGCAGCCCAGGGACAGGGGTGGCCCAAGAGACCCAGTACTTC. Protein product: CASSPGTGVAQETQYF.

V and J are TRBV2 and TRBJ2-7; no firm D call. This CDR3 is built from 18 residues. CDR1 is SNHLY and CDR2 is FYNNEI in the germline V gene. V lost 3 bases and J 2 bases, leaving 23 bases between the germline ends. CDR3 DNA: TGTGCCAGCAGTGACAAGGGCCAGCGCAGCGTCACGCCCTACGAGCAGTACTTC. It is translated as CASSDKGQRSVTPYEQYF.

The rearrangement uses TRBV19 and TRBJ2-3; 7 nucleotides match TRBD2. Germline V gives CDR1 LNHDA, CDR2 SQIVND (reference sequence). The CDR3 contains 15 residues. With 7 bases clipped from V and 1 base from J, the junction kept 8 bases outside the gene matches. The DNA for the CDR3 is TGTGCCAGTAAAATAGGGGCGGGGGGCACAGATACGCAGTATTTT. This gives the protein CASKIGAGGTDTQYF.